This T cell receptor (beta chain) originates from a study of blood T cell repertoires in COVID-19. Profiled with immunoSEQ multiplex PCR; TCRdb holds only in-frame clones, not every one. The sample includes 110,000 to 150,000 clones, roughly 78% of them seen just once. J gave up 4 bases and V 6 bases, and 5 bases lay outside the gene matches. Germline assignment: CDR1 MNHEY and CDR2 SMNVEV (reference sequence). This CDR3 region has 14 residues. Sequencing was performed on PBMCs or T cells enriched from blood (not recorded which). J is TRBJ1-1 and V is TRBV27; 10 nucleotides align to TRBD1. This sequence originates from a woman aged 45 to 65 who had recovered from COVID-19. In DNA, the CDR3 is TGTGCCAGCAGCCCCGACAGGGGGCTCACTGAAGCTTTCTTT. This translates into CASSPDRGLTEAFF.